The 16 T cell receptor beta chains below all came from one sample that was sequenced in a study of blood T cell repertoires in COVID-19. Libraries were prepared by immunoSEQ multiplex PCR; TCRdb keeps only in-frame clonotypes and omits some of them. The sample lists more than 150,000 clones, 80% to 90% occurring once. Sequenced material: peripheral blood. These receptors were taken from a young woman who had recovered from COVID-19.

CDR3 sequence reads: CASSFSPLAELGTGELFF. CDR3 nucleotides: TGTGCCAGCAGCTTTTCCCCCCTCGCGGAGTTAGGTACCGGGGAGCTGTTTTTT. V is TRBV5-4 and J is TRBJ2-2; D remains unclear. The germline V gene has CDR1 SGHNT and CDR2 YYREEE (reference sequence). The CDR3 is 18 amino acids. The V end was cut by 2 bases, the J end by 5 bases, with 22 bases between.

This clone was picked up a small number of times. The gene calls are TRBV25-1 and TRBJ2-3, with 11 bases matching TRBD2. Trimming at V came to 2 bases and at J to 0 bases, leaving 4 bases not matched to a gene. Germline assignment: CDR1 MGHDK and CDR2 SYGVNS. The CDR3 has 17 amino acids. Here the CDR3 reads CASSELAGGPSTDTQYF. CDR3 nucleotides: TGTGCCAGCAGTGAACTAGCGGGGGGACCTAGCACAGATACGCAGTATTTT.

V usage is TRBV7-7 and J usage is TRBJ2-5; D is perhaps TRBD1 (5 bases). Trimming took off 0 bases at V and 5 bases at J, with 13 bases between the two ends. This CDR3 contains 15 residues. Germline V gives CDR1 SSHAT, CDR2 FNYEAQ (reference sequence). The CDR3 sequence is CASSLASTARETQYF. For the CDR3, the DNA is TGTGCCAGCAGCTTAGCGTCGACAGCCAGGGAGACCCAGTACTTC.

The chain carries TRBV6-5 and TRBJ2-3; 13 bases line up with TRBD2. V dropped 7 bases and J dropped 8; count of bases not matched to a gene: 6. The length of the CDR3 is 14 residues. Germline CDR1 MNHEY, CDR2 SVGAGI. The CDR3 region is CASTRRTSGGTQYF. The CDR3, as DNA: TGTGCCAGCACCCGGAGGACTAGCGGGGGTACGCAGTATTTT.

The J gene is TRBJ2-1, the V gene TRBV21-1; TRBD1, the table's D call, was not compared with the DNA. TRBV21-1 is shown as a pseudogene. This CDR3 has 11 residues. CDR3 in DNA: TGTGCCAGCTACAGCTACAATGAGCAGTTCTTC. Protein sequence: CASYSYNEQFF.

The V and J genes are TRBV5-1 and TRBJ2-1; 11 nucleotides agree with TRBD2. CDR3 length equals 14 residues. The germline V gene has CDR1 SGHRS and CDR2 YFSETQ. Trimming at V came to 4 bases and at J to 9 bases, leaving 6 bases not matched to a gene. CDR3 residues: CASSGVAGGPEQFF. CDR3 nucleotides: TGCGCCAGCAGCGGGGTAGCGGGAGGGCCTGAGCAGTTCTTC.

CDR3 amino acids: CASSLRGVYEQYF. Here the CDR3 DNA reads TGTGCCAGCAGTTTACGGGGGGTCTACGAGCAGTACTTC. V and J are TRBV27 and TRBJ2-7, with TRBD2 matching 7 bases. V lost 2 bases, J lost 3 bases, and 1 base stayed unmatched. The germline gives CDR1 MNHEY, CDR2 SMNVEV (reference sequence). This CDR3 has 13 amino acids.

The chain's CDR3 is CASRDRGQNNSPLHF. DNA of the CDR3: TGTGCCAGCAGGGACAGGGGGCAGAATAATTCACCCCTCCACTTT. The chain recombines TRBV6-5 with TRBJ1-6, with TRBD1 matching 11 bases. Trimming took 6 bases from V and 5 from J; bases not matched to a gene: 3. CDR3 length: 15 amino acids. Germline V lookup: CDR1 MNHEY, CDR2 SVGAGI.

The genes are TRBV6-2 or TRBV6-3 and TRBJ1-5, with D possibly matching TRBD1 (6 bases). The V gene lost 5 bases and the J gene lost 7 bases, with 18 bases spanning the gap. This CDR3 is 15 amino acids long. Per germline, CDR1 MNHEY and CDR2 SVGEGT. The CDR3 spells CASSHGGGQNQPQHF. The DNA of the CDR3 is TGTGCCAGCAGTCACGGGGGGGGGCAAAACCAGCCCCAGCATTTT.

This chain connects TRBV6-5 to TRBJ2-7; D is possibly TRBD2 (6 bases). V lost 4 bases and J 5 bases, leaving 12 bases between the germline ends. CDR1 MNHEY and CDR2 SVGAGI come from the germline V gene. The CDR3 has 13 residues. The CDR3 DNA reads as TGTGCCAGCAGTTCCCAGGGAGGCCACGAGCAGTACTTC. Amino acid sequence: CASSSQGGHEQYF.

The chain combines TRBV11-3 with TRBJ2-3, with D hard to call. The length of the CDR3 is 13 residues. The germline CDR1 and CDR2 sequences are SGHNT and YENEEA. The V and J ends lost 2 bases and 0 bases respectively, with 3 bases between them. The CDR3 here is CASSLTSTDTQYF. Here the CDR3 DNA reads TGTGCCAGCAGCTTAACTAGCACAGATACGCAGTATTTT.

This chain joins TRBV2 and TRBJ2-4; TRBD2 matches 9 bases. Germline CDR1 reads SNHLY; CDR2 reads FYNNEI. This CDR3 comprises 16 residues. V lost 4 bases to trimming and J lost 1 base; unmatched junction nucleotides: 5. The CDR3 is CASSAAGGRAKNIQYF. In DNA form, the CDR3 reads TGTGCCAGCAGTGCTGCGGGAGGGCGTGCCAAAAACATTCAGTACTTC. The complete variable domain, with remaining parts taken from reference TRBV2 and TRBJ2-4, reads EPEVTQTPSHQVTQMGQEVILRCVPISNHLYFYWYRQILGQKVEFLVSFYNNEISEKSEIFDDQFSVERPDGSNFTLKIRSTKLEDSAMYFCASSAAGGRAKNIQYFGAGTRLSVL.

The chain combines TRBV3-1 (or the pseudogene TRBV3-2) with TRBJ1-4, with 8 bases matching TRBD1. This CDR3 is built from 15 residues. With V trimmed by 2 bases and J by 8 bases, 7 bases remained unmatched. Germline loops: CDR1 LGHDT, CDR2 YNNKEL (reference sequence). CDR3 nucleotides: TGTGCCAGCAGCCAACAAGACAGGGGTGGCGAAAAACTGTTTTTT. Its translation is CASSQQDRGGEKLFF.

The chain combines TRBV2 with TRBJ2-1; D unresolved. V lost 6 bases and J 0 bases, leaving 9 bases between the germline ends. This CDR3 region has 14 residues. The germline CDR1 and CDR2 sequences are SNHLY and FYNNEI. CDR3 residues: CASREVSSYNEQFF. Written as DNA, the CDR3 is TGTGCCAGCAGAGAGGTCTCCTCCTACAATGAGCAGTTCTTC.

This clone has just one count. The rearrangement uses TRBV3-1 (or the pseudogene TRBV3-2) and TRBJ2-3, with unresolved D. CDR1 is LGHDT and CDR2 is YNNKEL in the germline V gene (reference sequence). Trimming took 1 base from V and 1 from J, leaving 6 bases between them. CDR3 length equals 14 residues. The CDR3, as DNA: TGTGCCAGCAGCCAAGTCATTGGCACAGATACGCAGTATTTT. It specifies CASSQVIGTDTQYF.

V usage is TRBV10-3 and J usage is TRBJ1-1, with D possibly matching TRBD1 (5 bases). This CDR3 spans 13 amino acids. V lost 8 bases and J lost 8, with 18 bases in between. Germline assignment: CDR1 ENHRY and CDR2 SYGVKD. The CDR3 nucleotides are TGTGCCATCTTCCGGGACCGGGGGTCCGAAGCTTTCTTT. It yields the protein CAIFRDRGSEAFF.